Included here is one TCR beta chain sequence, with context. Its antigen is unidentified. The data stem from a study of shared clonotypes between healthy human individuals. Overall study: Donor ages ranged 18 to 49 years: two women, a few men. The study's findings and limits: The researchers took only blood, and tissue repertoires probably look different.

Researchers divided each subset's genomic DNA evenly across several immunoSEQ plates. Only in-frame clones appear in the TCRdb table, and some are missing; sequencing was by immunoSEQ multiplex PCR. The sample has about 1.1 million clones, more than 75% seen once. V lost 3 bases, J lost 0 bases, and 8 bases stayed unmatched. Per germline, CDR1 MNHEY and CDR2 SMNVEV (reference sequence). The CDR3 extends over 18 amino acids. This clonotype was obtained from a man aged 18 to 35 in good health. Some clones in this sample may be carry-over from other donors' samples. Sequenced: memory CD4+ T cells from PBMCs. Subset meaning: CD45RA-negative fraction. This chain connects TRBV27 to TRBJ2-5; 12 nucleotides line up with TRBD2. The CDR3 loop is CASSFASSGRVHQETQYF. CDR3 nucleotide sequence: TGTGCCAGCAGTTTTGCGTCTAGCGGGAGGGTACACCAAGAGACCCAGTACTTC.